These T cell receptor beta chains were read from a single sample in a study of blood T cell repertoires in COVID-19. Sequencing used immunoSEQ multiplex PCR; TCRdb keeps in-frame clones, though not all of them. In the table there are just over 95,000 clones, 70% to 90% of which are singletons. The sequencing sample was made of peripheral blood. The receptors here all came from a man between 60 and 75 years old with acute or convalescent COVID-19. CDR3s include the opening cysteine and the closing phenylalanine or tryptophan. The order of the fields is V gene, clone size, J gene, D gene, CDR3 protein, CDR3 DNA. D genes are given only for firm matches. For some rows the clone size is stated as once, few or many, or as a class when expanded; others skip it.

V: TRBV11-2; size: NA; J: TRBJ2-1; D: NA; CDR3: CASSPPLTREYNEQFF; DNA: TGTGCCAGCAGCCCCCCCCTGACCCGGGAATACAATGAGCAGTTCTTC
V: TRBV11-2; size: NA; J: TRBJ2-2; D: TRBD2; CDR3: CASSPGLDHTMNTGELFF; DNA: TGTGCCAGCAGCCCGGGACTAGACCACACCATGAACACCGGGGAGCTGTTTTTT
V: TRBV5-1; size: few; J: TRBJ2-7; D: TRBD2; CDR3: CASSLEAGEYEQYF; DNA: TGCGCCAGCAGCTTGGAAGCGGGGGAGTACGAGCAGTACTTC
V: TRBV6-6; size: few; J: TRBJ1-2; D: NA; CDR3: CASSPRASGGNYGYTF; DNA: TGTGCCAGCAGTCCCCGGGCGTCCGGAGGGAACTATGGCTACACCTTC
V: TRBV5-5; size: NA; J: TRBJ2-3; D: TRBD2; CDR3: CASSLAGAAGTDTQYF; DNA: TGTGCCAGCAGCTTGGCCGGGGCAGCGGGGACAGATACGCAGTATTTT
V: TRBV30; size: few; J: TRBJ2-1; D: NA; CDR3: CAWSVTHNEQFF; DNA: TGTGCCTGGAGTGTTACTCACAATGAGCAGTTCTTC
V: TRBV28; size: NA; J: TRBJ1-6; D: NA; CDR3: CASTATQGGSSPLHF; DNA: TGTGCCAGCACCGCCACTCAGGGAGGCTCGTCACCCCTCCACTTT
V: TRBV6-1; size: few; J: TRBJ2-5; D: NA; CDR3: CASSEWADQETQYF; DNA: TGTGCCAGCAGTGAATGGGCAGACCAAGAGACCCAGTACTTC
V: TRBV6-4; size: NA; J: TRBJ2-1; D: TRBD2; CDR3: CASSDLAGGYNEQFF; DNA: TGTGCCAGCAGTGACCTAGCGGGGGGTTACAATGAGCAGTTCTTC
V: TRBV29-1; size: NA; J: TRBJ2-5; D: TRBD2; CDR3: CSGRGLEETQYF; DNA: TGCAGCGGCCGCGGACTAGAAGAGACCCAGTACTTC
V: TRBV7-9; size: NA; J: TRBJ2-1; D: TRBD1; CDR3: CASRRLQGSSYNEQFF; DNA: TGTGCCAGCAGGCGTTTACAGGGGAGCTCCTACAATGAGCAGTTCTTC
V: TRBV14; size: NA; J: TRBJ1-2; D: NA; CDR3: CASSQGVGQSTTF; DNA: TGTGCCAGCAGCCAAGGAGTAGGACAGTCGACCACCTTC
V: TRBV21-1; size: NA; J: TRBJ2-5; D: NA; CDR3: CASRFPFCGEQETQYF; DNA: TGTGCCAGCCGTTTCCCCTTCTGCGGGGAACAAGAGACCCAGTACTTC
V: TRBV30; size: NA; J: TRBJ2-2; D: TRBD1; CDR3: CAWDRGGGSGELFF; DNA: TGTGCCTGGGACAGGGGTGGGGGATCCGGGGAGCTGTTTTTT
V: TRBV29-1; size: NA; J: TRBJ1-5; D: NA; CDR3: CSVVRARTGTHCNQPQHF; DNA: TGCAGCGTTGTTCGGGCGAGAACAGGGACCCATTGCAATCAGCCCCAGCATTTT
V: TRBV6-5; size: NA; J: TRBJ1-6; D: TRBD1; CDR3: CASSLGTGGNSPLHF; DNA: TGTGCCAGCAGCCTCGGGACAGGGGGCAATTCACCCCTCCACTTT
V: TRBV6-5; size: NA; J: TRBJ1-2; D: NA; CDR3: CASSYRLTDSYGYTF; DNA: TGTGCCAGCAGCTACAGATTGACCGACTCCTATGGCTACACCTTC
V: TRBV12-3/TRBV12-4; size: NA; J: TRBJ2-1; D: TRBD2; CDR3: CASSSSTSGITLF; DNA: TGTGCCAGCAGCTCTTCAACTAGCGGGATAACCCTCTTC
V: TRBV4-1; size: NA; J: TRBJ1-1; D: TRBD1; CDR3: CASSQVDRGMNTEAFF; DNA: TGCGCCAGCAGCCAAGTCGACAGGGGGATGAACACTGAAGCTTTCTTT
V: TRBV24-1; size: NA; J: TRBJ1-5; D: NA; CDR3: CATQTYSNQPQHF; DNA: TGTGCCACCCAAACCTATAGCAATCAGCCCCAGCATTTT
V: TRBV6-4; size: NA; J: TRBJ2-2; D: NA; CDR3: CASSETLLNTGELFF; DNA: TGTGCCAGCAGTGAAACTCTCCTGAACACCGGGGAGCTGTTTTTT
V: TRBV25-1; size: few; J: TRBJ2-1; D: NA; CDR3: CASSVLTGIPNNEQFF; DNA: TGTGCCAGCAGTGTACTCACAGGGATCCCTAACAATGAGCAGTTCTTC
V: TRBV28; size: NA; J: TRBJ2-1; D: TRBD2; CDR3: CASRSGLADFNEQFF; DNA: TGTGCCAGCAGGTCAGGACTAGCGGATTTCAATGAGCAGTTCTTC
V: TRBV4-1; size: NA; J: TRBJ1-2; D: TRBD1; CDR3: CASSHHNQGAAYGYTF; DNA: TGCGCCAGCAGCCATCACAACCAGGGGGCAGCTTATGGCTACACCTTC
V: TRBV10-1; size: once; J: TRBJ1-5; D: NA; CDR3: CASGEGNQPQHF; DNA: TGCGCCAGCGGGGAGGGCAATCAGCCCCAGCATTTT
V: TRBV6-2/TRBV6-3; size: once; J: TRBJ1-1; D: NA; CDR3: CASSYPQRNTEAFF; DNA: TGTGCCAGCAGTTACCCACAGAGGAACACTGAAGCTTTCTTT
V: TRBV5-6; size: NA; J: TRBJ1-6; D: NA; CDR3: CASRFGGIGSPLHF; DNA: TGTGCCAGCCGCTTTGGCGGTATCGGTTCACCCCTCCACTTT
V: TRBV7-2; size: NA; J: TRBJ2-1; D: TRBD1; CDR3: CASSLGQGTYNEQFF; DNA: TGTGCCAGCAGCTTAGGACAGGGGACATACAATGAGCAGTTCTTC
V: TRBV30; size: NA; J: TRBJ1-1; D: TRBD1; CDR3: CAWSPTTGGLEAFF; DNA: TGTGCCTGGAGTCCAACCACAGGGGGACTTGAAGCTTTCTTT
V: TRBV30; size: NA; J: TRBJ1-4; D: NA; CDR3: CAWNTGHTLNEKLFF; DNA: TGTGCCTGGAATACCGGACACACCCTTAATGAAAAACTGTTTTTT
V: TRBV30; size: once; J: TRBJ1-2; D: NA; CDR3: CAWEGFIGGYTF; DNA: TGTGCCTGGGAGGGTTTTATCGGTGGCTACACCTTC
V: TRBV6-5; size: NA; J: TRBJ1-5; D: NA; CDR3: CASSQGLGNQPQHF; DNA: TGTGCCAGCAGCCAGGGTCTGGGCAATCAGCCCCAGCATTTT
V: TRBV7-9; size: once; J: TRBJ1-1; D: NA; CDR3: CASSPQGPNTEAFF; DNA: TGTGCCAGCAGCCCTCAGGGGCCGAACACTGAAGCTTTCTTT
V: TRBV2; size: NA; J: TRBJ1-1; D: NA; CDR3: CASRPSGGFTEAFF; DNA: TGTGCCAGCAGACCCTCGGGGGGCTTCACTGAAGCTTTCTTT
V: TRBV7-5; size: NA; J: TRBJ2-2; D: NA; CDR3: CARSLGTNSGELFF; DNA: TGTGCCAGAAGCTTAGGGACTAATTCCGGGGAGCTGTTTTTT